This T cell receptor beta chain was sequenced during a study of T cell responses to AZD1222 COVID-19 vaccine. Sequencing used immunoSEQ multiplex PCR; TCRdb keeps in-frame clones, though not all of them. The table records approximately 100,000 clones, about 90% of them present only once. For this clone: Its antigen is unknown.

Notes on the study in general: Epitopes outside B.1.351 and B.1.1.7 mutated regions reportedly drew nearly half of spike TCRs.

Germline assignment: CDR1 SGHRS and CDR2 YFSETQ. The CDR3 runs 16 residues. V was shortened by 0 bases and J by 1 base, with 13 bases between the two germline ends. This TCR was recovered from an adult who received the AZD1222 COVID-19 vaccine. The chain employs TRBV5-1 and TRBJ1-1; D gene unclear. Source: peripheral blood, taken 28 days after the second AZD1222 dose. CDR3 DNA: TGCGCCAGCAGCTTGGCGATGGCGGGCCAGAACACTGAAGCTTTCTTT. Its protein product is CASSLAMAGQNTEAFF.